Shown below are 8 T cell receptor beta chains from a single sample sequenced in a study of blood T cells in healthy people across ages. For the second PCR, which ran for roughly 7 to 11 cycles, a sample-barcoded 5' primer and a J-beta primer mix were used. A single record per CDR3 protein comes from TCRdb applying MiXCR to the 5' RACE reads. The data show roughly 1,500,000 distinct CDR3 sequences, almost 35% seen once. The sample taken for sequencing was blood. Receptors were obtained from a woman aged 25 to 39 in good health.

This clonotype was found a few times. The chain combines TRBV4-1 with TRBJ1-5; D is undetermined. The germline CDR1 and CDR2 sequences are MGHRA and YSYEKL. V was shortened by 4 bases and J by 5 bases, with 9 bases between the two germline ends. The CDR3 is 13 amino acids. The CDR3 spells CASSLSDYQPQHF. DNA of the CDR3: TGCGCCAGCAGCCTCTCAGACTATCAGCCCCAGCATTTT.

This clonotype appeared a few times. The rearrangement uses TRBV20-1 and TRBJ2-7; D could derive from TRBD1 or TRBD2 (5 bases each). The CDR3 runs to 14 residues. Germline CDR1 DFQATT, CDR2 SNEGSKA (reference sequence). Trimming cost V 2 bases and J 4 bases, with 15 bases left between them. The CDR3 spells CSARTGTRRYEQYF. CDR3 coding DNA: TGCAGTGCTAGAACCGGGACCAGGAGGTACGAGCAGTACTTC.

This clonotype was counted ten times or more. The gene calls are TRBV15 and TRBJ2-3; D is perhaps TRBD1 (6 bases). Germline CDR1 is LNHNV and CDR2 is YYDKDF (reference sequence). The CDR3 covers 16 residues. Deletions cut 3 bases from V and 1 base from J, with 14 bases between. The CDR3 region has the DNA TGTGCCACCAGCAGGACAAACAGGGACGGCACAGATACGCAGTATTTT. It translates to CATSRTNRDGTDTQYF.

The rearrangement uses TRBV5-1 and TRBJ2-5, with 13 positions matching TRBD2. Trimming at V came to 4 bases and at J to 4 bases, leaving 4 bases not matched to a gene. This CDR3 is built from 15 residues. From germline, CDR1 is SGHRS and CDR2 YFSETQ. Here the CDR3 DNA reads TGCGCCAGCAGCATACTAGCGGGAGGGCCAGAGACCCAGTACTTC. Translation: CASSILAGGPETQYF.

This clonotype was recorded a few times. The CDR3 region is CSAVTVLGASYEQYF. As DNA, the CDR3 is TGCAGTGCCGTAACTGTCTTGGGGGCCTCCTACGAGCAGTACTTC. The chain uses TRBV20-1 and TRBJ2-7, with a tentative D call TRBD1 (6 bases). Trimming stripped 6 bases from V and 0 bases from J, with 18 bases between. The CDR3 extends over 15 amino acids. Germline assignment: CDR1 DFQATT and CDR2 SNEGSKA (reference sequence).

This clonotype was seen only a few times. J is TRBJ1-6 and V is TRBV2; tentative D call: TRBD1 (5 bases). CDR1 is SNHLY, CDR2 FYNNEI, per germline. The CDR3 has 13 amino acids. V lost 10 bases, J lost 9 bases, and 16 bases lay in between. CDR3 nucleotides: TGTGCCACAACCGGAGGCAGGGCTTCACCCCTCCACTTT. Protein sequence: CATTGGRASPLHF.

This clonotype was picked up a small number of times. The chain recombines TRBV2 with TRBJ1-4; D is ambiguous. The CDR3 is made up of 15 amino acids. Looked up from germline, CDR1 is SNHLY and CDR2 is FYNNEI. The ends were cut back, 4 bases at V and 4 bases at J, with 13 bases in the middle. The CDR3: CASSASDLGNEKLFF. The CDR3 DNA follows: TGTGCCAGCAGTGCGTCGGACCTGGGTAATGAAAAACTGTTTTTT.

The chain's CDR3 is CASSSSRLANTETQYF. The CDR3 DNA is TGTGCCAGCAGTTCCTCTAGACTAGCGAATACCGAGACCCAGTACTTC. The chain recombines TRBV6-5 with TRBJ2-7; TRBD2 agrees at 8 bases. The DNA matches TRBJ2-5 better at its end, which makes the J call doubtful. Germline lookup yields CDR1 MNHEY and CDR2 SVGAGI. This CDR3 comprises 16 residues.